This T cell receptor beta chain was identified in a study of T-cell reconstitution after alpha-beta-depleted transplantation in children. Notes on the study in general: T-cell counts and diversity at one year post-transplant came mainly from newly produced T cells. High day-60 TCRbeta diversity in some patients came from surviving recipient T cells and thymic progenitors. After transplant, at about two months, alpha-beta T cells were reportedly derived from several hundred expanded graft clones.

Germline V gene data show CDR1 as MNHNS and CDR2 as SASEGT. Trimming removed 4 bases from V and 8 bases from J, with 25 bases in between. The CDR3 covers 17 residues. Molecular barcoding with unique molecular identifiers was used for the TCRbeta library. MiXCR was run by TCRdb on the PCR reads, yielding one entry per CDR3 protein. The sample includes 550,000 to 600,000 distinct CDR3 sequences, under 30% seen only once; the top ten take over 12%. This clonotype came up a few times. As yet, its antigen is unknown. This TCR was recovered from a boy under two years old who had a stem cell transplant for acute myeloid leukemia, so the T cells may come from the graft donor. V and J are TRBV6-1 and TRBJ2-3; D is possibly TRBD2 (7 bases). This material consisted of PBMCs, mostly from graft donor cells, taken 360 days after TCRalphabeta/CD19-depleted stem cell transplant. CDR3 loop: CASSAGGADSPKGTQYF. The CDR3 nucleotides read TGTGCCAGCAGTGCTGGGGGGGCAGATAGTCCGAAGGGTACGCAGTATTTT.